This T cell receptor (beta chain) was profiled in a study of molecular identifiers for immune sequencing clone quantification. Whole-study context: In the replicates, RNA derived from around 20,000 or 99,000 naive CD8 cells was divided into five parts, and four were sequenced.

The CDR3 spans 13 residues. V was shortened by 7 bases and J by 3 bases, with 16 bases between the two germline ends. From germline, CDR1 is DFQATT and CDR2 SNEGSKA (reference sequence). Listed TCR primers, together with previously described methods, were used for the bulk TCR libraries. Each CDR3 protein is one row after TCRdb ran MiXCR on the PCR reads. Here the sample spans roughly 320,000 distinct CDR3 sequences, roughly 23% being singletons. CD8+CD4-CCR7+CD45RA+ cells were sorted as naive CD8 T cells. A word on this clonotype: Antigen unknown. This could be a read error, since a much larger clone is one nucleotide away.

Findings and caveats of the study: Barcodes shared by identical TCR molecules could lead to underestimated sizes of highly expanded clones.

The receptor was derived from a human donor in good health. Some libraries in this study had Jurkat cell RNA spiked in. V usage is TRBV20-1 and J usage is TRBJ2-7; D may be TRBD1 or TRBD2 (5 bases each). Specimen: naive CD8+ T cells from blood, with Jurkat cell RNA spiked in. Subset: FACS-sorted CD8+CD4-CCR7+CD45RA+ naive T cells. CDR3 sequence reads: CSVSRDRSYEQYF. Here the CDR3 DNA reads TGCAGTGTCAGCAGGGACCGCAGCTACGAGCAGTACTTC.